This T cell receptor beta chain is from a study of blood T cell repertoires in COVID-19. Across the study: The cDNA or gDNA used as material had been derived from T cells, B-cell-depleted T cells, or PBMCs.

In Seattle, patients joined the study during active infection and were tracked longitudinally. This CDR3 comprises 14 residues. Germline V CDR1 and CDR2: SEHNR, FQNEAQ (reference sequence). Between the trimmed V and J ends, which lost 1 base and 3 bases, there was a span of 9 bases. Original analysis: Amplifying reference gene primers gave estimates of nucleated cell counts. Generated by immunoSEQ multiplex PCR, the TCRdb table keeps only in-frame clones and is missing some. V and J calls and clone size are those listed in that table; D and trimming were worked out from the DNA. In the table there are under 150,000 clones, more than 75% of which are singletons.

The specimen was peripheral blood. This chain joins TRBV7-9 and TRBJ1-2, with D perhaps TRBD1 (6 bases). The receptor comes from a man aged 55-75 years with COVID-19, enrolled during active disease. The CDR3 is CASSLVAGDYGYTF. CDR3 bases: TGTGCCAGCAGCTTAGTAGCAGGGGACTATGGCTACACCTTC.